The clone carrying this T cell receptor beta chain was counted between two and nine times. What it binds is not known. Germline V gene sequence: CDR1 SQVTM, CDR2 ANQGSEA. This CDR3 is 15 amino acids long. Trimming stripped 7 bases from V and 7 bases from J, with 25 bases between. With a J-beta primer mix and a sample-barcoded 5' primer, a second PCR ran about 7 to 12 cycles. A template-switch adaptor that had 12 random nucleotides put a tag on each cDNA molecule. TCRdb processed the 5' RACE reads anew with MiXCR; each CDR3 protein has one entry. The table lists more than 1,000,000 distinct CDR3 sequences, about 23% of them singletons. The data were taken from a study of blood T cells in healthy people across ages. Whole-study results and caveats: In long-lived donors, naive CD4+ cell counts and diversity exceeded those of aged donors. The unknown donor CMV status may have confounded expanded clonotype changes.

Healthy Caucasian individuals from Russia aged about 6 to 95 were enrolled as donors. These data were also filed under a second study, of T cells of mothers and their children.

The receptor was derived from a girl aged 2-10 years in good health. The chain employs TRBV29-1 and TRBJ1-2, with D uncertain. Sequencing was carried out using blood. This CDR3 reads CSAHSKTKRHGGYTF. The DNA of the CDR3 is TGCAGCGCCCACAGCAAAACAAAACGCCACGGTGGCTACACCTTC.